The source of this T cell receptor beta chain is a study of blood T cells in healthy people across ages. A sample-barcoded 5' primer and a J-beta primer mix were used in a second PCR of roughly 7 to 11 cycles. TCRdb reprocessed the 5' RACE reads via MiXCR and lists one record per CDR3 protein. The table shows 720,000 or so distinct CDR3 sequences, with about 43% occurring only once. The trim removed 1 base at V and 5 bases at J, leaving 10 bases unmatched. Germline V gene data show CDR1 as SGHNT and CDR2 as YENEEA. The CDR3 consists of 17 residues. Sample: blood. The receptor was isolated from an older man in good health. V gene TRBV11-3 combines with J gene TRBJ2-7; 11 bases are a match to TRBD2. The CDR3 coding sequence is TGTGCCAGCAGCTTAGGGGCTAGCGGGAGGTCTTCCGACGAGCAGTACTTC. This gives the protein CASSLGASGRSSDEQYF.